This section outlines one T cell receptor (beta chain) sequence together with its context. This sample was taken from a study of shared clonotypes between healthy human individuals. This CDR3 contains 13 residues. V was shortened by 1 base and J by 5 bases, with 6 bases between the two germline ends. CDR1 MDHEN and CDR2 SYDVKM come from the germline V gene. Using immunoSEQ multiplex PCR, the repertoire was profiled, and TCRdb retains in-frame clones only, with some absent. The sample yields 900,000 to 1,200,000 clones, 78% seen once. This TCR was sampled from a man in his late teens or twenties in good health. Some clones in this sample may be carry-over from other donors' samples. The V call is TRBV28, the J call TRBJ2-1, with no clear D. The sequencing input was memory CD4+ T cells from PBMCs. Subset meaning: CD45RA-negative fraction. The CDR3: CASSLYPHNEQFF. In nucleotides, the CDR3 is TGTGCCAGCAGTTTATATCCGCACAATGAGCAGTTCTTC.